A selection of T cell receptor beta chains follows, all from one sample in a study of T-cell memory formation after mild COVID-19. One entry per CDR3 protein results from TCRdb running MiXCR on the 5' RACE reads. In the table there are about 190,000 distinct CDR3 sequences, under 30% of which are singletons. The specimen sequenced was PBMCs or a T cell subset sorted from them (not recorded which). The receptors were sampled from an adult woman who had mild COVID-19 (a few samples of this study predate the infection). Cell type and time point are not known. The CDR3 runs from the conserved cysteine through the conserved F or W. The order of the fields is D gene, J gene, V gene, clone size, CDR3 DNA, CDR3 protein. A D gene is named only where the DNA matches it firmly. For some rows the clone size is stated as once, few or many, or as a class when expanded; others skip it.

TRBD2	TRBJ2-2	TRBV10-3	-	TGTGCCATCAGTGGAGGGACTAGCCAGAGGACCGGGGAGCTGTTTTTT	CAISGGTSQRTGELFF
-	TRBJ2-5	TRBV28	-	TGTGCCAGCAGTTTAATGAGGAAGGTCGGAGAGACCCAGTACTTC	CASSLMRKVGETQYF
-	TRBJ2-7	TRBV5-6	-	TGTGCCAGCTCCTCCTGGGGGTTCAACGAGCAGTACTTC	CASSSWGFNEQYF
-	TRBJ1-6	TRBV5-6	few	TGTGCCTTGCTTTGCGAGACAGGCCCGAGCTCCTATAATTCACCCCTCCACTTT	CALLCETGPSSYNSPLHF
TRBD1	TRBJ1-2	TRBV15	few	TGTGCCACCAGCAGAGATTCAGGACAGGGCTATGGCTACACCTTC	CATSRDSGQGYGYTF
-	TRBJ2-7	TRBV20-1	-	TGCAGTGCTAGTGAATCGACCGTCTACGAGCAGTACTTC	CSASESTVYEQYF
-	TRBJ1-5	TRBV4-1	-	TGCGCCAGCGGACCAAGGGTCAATCAGCCCCAGCATTTT	CASGPRVNQPQHF
TRBD1	TRBJ1-1	TRBV7-9	-	TGTGCCAGCAGCCTCCTGGGGACAGCTAAGAACACTGAAGCTTTCTTT	CASSLLGTAKNTEAFF
-	TRBJ2-5	TRBV7-9	few	TGTGCCAGCAGCCCCGGGTTGGGGAAGACCCAGTACTTC	CASSPGLGKTQYF
-	TRBJ2-1	TRBV19	few	TGTGCCAGTAGTGCGAAGGTCGAGCACTACAATGAGCAGTTCTTC	CASSAKVEHYNEQFF